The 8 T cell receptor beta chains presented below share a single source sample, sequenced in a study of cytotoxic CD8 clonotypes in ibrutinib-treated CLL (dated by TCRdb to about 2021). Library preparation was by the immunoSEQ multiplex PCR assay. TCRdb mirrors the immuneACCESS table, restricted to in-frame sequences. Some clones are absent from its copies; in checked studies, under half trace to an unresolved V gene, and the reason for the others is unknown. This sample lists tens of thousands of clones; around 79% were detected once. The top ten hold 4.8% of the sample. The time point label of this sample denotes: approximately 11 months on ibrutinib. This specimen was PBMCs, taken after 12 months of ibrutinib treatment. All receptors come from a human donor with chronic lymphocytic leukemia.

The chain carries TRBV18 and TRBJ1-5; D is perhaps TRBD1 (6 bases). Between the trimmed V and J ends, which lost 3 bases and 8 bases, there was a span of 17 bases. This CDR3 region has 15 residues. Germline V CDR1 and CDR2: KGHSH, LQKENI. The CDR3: CASSPRREGVEPQHF. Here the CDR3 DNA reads TGTGCCAGCTCACCGCGACGGGAGGGGGTAGAGCCCCAGCATTTT.

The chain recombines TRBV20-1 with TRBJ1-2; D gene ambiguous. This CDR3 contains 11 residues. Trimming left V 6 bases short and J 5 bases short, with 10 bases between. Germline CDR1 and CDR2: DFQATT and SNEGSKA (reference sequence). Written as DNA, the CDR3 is TGCAGTGCCCCACGGGGTTATGGCTACACCTTC. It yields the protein CSAPRGYGYTF.

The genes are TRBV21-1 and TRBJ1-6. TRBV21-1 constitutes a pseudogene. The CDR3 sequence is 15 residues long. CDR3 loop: CAGGGGPRKNSPLHF. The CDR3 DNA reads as TGTGCCGGGGGAGGGGGACCGCGGAAGAATTCACCCCTCCACTTT.

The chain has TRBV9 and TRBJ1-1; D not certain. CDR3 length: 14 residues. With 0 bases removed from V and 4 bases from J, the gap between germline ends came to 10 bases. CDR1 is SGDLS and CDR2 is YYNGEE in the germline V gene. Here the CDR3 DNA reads TGTGCCAGCAGCGTAGGCAGCGGGGTCACTGAAGCTTTCTTT. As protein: CASSVGSGVTEAFF. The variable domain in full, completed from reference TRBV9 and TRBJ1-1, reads DSGVTQTPKHLITATGQRVTLRCSPRSGDLSVYWYQQSLDQGLQFLIQYYNGEERAKGNILERFSAQQFPDLHSELNLSSLELGDSALYFCASSVGSGVTEAFFGQGTRLTVV.

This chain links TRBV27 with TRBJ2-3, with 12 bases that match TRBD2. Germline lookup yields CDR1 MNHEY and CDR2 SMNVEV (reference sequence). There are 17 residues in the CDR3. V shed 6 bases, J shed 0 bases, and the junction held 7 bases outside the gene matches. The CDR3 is CASSLTSGGRSTDTQYF. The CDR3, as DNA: TGTGCCAGCAGCCTGACTAGCGGGGGCCGGAGCACAGATACGCAGTATTTT.

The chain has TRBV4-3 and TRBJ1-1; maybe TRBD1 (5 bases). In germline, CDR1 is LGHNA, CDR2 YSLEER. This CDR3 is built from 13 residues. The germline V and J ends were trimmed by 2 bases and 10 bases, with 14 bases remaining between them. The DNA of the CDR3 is TGCGCCAGCAGCCAATCCGGGGGGGTCGGAGCTTTCTTT. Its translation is CASSQSGGVGAFF.

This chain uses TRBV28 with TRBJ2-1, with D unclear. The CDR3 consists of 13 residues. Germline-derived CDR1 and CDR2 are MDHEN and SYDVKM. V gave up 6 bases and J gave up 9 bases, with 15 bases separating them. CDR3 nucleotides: TGTGCCAGCAGGCGGAATTCTTATGCTGAGCAGTTCTTC. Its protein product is CASRRNSYAEQFF.

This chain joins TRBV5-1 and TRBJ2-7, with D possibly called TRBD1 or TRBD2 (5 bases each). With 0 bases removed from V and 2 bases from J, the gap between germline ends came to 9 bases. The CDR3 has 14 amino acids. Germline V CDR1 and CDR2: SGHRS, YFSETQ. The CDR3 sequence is CASSLAGAPYEQYF. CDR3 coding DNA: TGCGCCAGCAGCTTGGCCGGGGCACCCTACGAGCAGTACTTC.